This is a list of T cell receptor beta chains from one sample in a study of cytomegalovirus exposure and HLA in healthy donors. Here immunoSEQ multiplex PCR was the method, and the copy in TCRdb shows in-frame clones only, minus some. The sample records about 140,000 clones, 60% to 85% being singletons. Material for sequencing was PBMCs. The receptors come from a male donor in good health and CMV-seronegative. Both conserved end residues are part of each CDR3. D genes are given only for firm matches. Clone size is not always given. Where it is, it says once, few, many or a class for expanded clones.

CASSFSGSTEAFF	TGTGCCAGCAGCTTTTCTGGTAGCACTGAAGCTTTCTTT	-	-	TRBV5-4	TRBJ1-1
CASTLGGGTSYEQYF	TGTGCCAGCACCCTGGGCGGGGGAACCTCCTACGAGCAGTACTTC	TRBD2	once	TRBV11-2	TRBJ2-7
CRVEGERGGGETQYF	TGCCGCGTTGAGGGGGAGAGGGGGGGAGGCGAGACCCAGTACTTC	-	-	TRBV29-1	TRBJ2-5
CASSFGNYEQYF	TGTGCCAGCAGCTTTGGCAACTACGAGCAGTACTTC	-	-	TRBV5-5	TRBJ2-7
CASSQTGRSNSPLHF	TGTGCCAGCAGCCAGACAGGAAGGTCGAATTCACCCCTCCACTTT	-	-	TRBV7-3	TRBJ1-6
CASSIRDRVSGEQYF	TGTGCCAGTAGTATAAGGGACAGGGTATCGGGCGAGCAGTACTTC	TRBD1	-	TRBV19	TRBJ2-7
CASSTGIRGGSYNSPLHF	TGTGCCAGCAGCACAGGGATCCGGGGGGGGTCCTATAATTCACCCCTCCACTTT	-	-	TRBV7-2	TRBJ1-6
CASSLGGGETQYF	TGTGCCAGCAGCTTGGGAGGGGGAGAGACCCAGTACTTC	-	-	TRBV5-4	TRBJ2-5
CSADRGNTEAFF	TGCAGCGCGGACAGGGGCAACACTGAAGCTTTCTTT	TRBD1	-	TRBV29-1	TRBJ1-1
CASSLSKQGYQPQHF	TGTGCCAGCAGTCTCTCTAAACAGGGCTATCAGCCCCAGCATTTT	-	-	TRBV6-1	TRBJ1-5
CASSVARGGVNEKLFF	TGTGCCAGCAGCGTAGCTCGTGGGGGGGTCAATGAAAAACTGTTTTTT	-	few	TRBV9	TRBJ1-4
CAWGQIGIYQETQYF	TGTGCCTGGGGACAGATAGGAATTTACCAAGAGACCCAGTACTTC	-	-	TRBV30	TRBJ2-5
CASSLDTGYPEAFF	TGCGCCAGCAGCTTGGACACAGGCTACCCTGAAGCTTTCTTT	-	-	TRBV5-1	TRBJ1-1
CASSQEEGPSWTQYF	TGTGCCAGCAGCCAAGAGGAGGGACCTAGCTGGACCCAGTACTTC	-	few	TRBV4-2	TRBJ2-5
CAWSGLAPGLAGTRGEQYF	TGTGCCTGGAGTGGGTTGGCCCCGGGACTAGCGGGTACCCGAGGCGAGCAGTACTTC	TRBD2	-	TRBV30	TRBJ2-7
CASSYLLGAFGYGYTF	TGTGCCAGCAGTTACTTGCTGGGGGCCTTTGGCTATGGCTACACCTTC	-	-	TRBV27	TRBJ1-2
CASSEQGDSYGYTF	TGTGCCAGCAGTGAACAGGGGGATAGCTATGGCTACACCTTC	TRBD1	-	TRBV6-4	TRBJ1-2
CAWDFGLAGVAGELFF	TGTGCCTGGGATTTCGGACTAGCGGGAGTGGCCGGGGAGCTGTTTTTT	TRBD2	few	TRBV30	TRBJ2-2
CASSVGGETQYF	TGTGCCAGTAGTGTAGGAGGAGAGACCCAGTACTTC	-	-	TRBV19	TRBJ2-5
CASSVERSYEQYF	TGCGCCAGCAGCGTCGAAAGGAGCTACGAGCAGTACTTC	-	-	TRBV5-1	TRBJ2-7
CASSLLAATGELFF	TGTGCCAGCAGCTTACTAGCGGCCACCGGGGAGCTGTTTTTT	TRBD2	few	TRBV7-9	TRBJ2-2
CSAPRAFEQYF	TGCAGTGCTCCCAGGGCCTTCGAGCAGTACTTC	-	-	TRBV20-1	TRBJ2-7
CASSPSSGANVLTF	TGTGCCAGCAGCCCCAGCTCTGGGGCCAACGTCCTGACTTTC	-	-	TRBV4-2	TRBJ2-6
CASSTGQGYGYTF	TGTGCCAGCAGTACCGGACAGGGCTATGGCTACACCTTC	TRBD1	-	TRBV13	TRBJ1-2
CASSINRAPGEKLFF	TGTGCCAGCAGTATCAACAGGGCCCCAGGAGAAAAACTGTTTTTT	-	-	TRBV27	TRBJ1-4
CASSVDRYNQPQHF	TGTGCCAGCAGCGTCGACAGGTATAATCAGCCCCAGCATTTT	-	-	TRBV6-1	TRBJ1-5
CASKYGTGPPLNTEAFF	TGTGCCAGTAAATATGGGACAGGGCCCCCGTTGAACACTGAAGCTTTCTTT	TRBD1	-	TRBV19	TRBJ1-1
CASSRQENTEAFF	TGTGCCAGCAGTCGACAGGAGAACACTGAAGCTTTCTTT	-	-	TRBV11-3	TRBJ1-1
CASTGNRWEQYF	TGTGCCAGCACCGGGAACCGCTGGGAGCAGTACTTC	-	-	TRBV2	TRBJ2-7
CASQTFSSYNEQFF	TGTGCCAGCCAAACCTTTAGCTCCTACAATGAGCAGTTCTTC	-	-	TRBV5-4	TRBJ2-1
CAWRPRTGNYGYTF	TGTGCCTGGAGGCCAAGGACAGGGAACTATGGCTACACCTTC	TRBD1	-	TRBV30	TRBJ1-2
CASSLIGRVHEQYF	TGTGCCAGCAGTTTGATCGGCAGGGTACACGAGCAGTACTTC	-	-	TRBV27	TRBJ2-7
CASRLAGPSYEQYF	TGTGCCAGCAGGCTAGCGGGGCCCTCCTACGAGCAGTACTTC	TRBD2	-	TRBV7-8	TRBJ2-7
CASSPDRVRYGYTF	TGTGCCAGCTCACCGGACAGGGTACGCTATGGCTACACCTTC	TRBD1	-	TRBV18	TRBJ1-2
CASSPGTSYEQFF	TGTGCCAGCAGCCCTGGGACTAGCTATGAGCAGTTCTTC	TRBD2	-	TRBV11-3	TRBJ2-1
CASSMDRYSGNTIYF	TGCGCCAGCAGCATGGACAGGTACTCTGGAAACACCATATATTTT	TRBD1	few	TRBV10-2	TRBJ1-3
CASRDGTGASYEQYF	TGTGCCAGCAGGGACGGGACAGGGGCATCCTACGAGCAGTACTTC	TRBD1	-	TRBV2	TRBJ2-7
CASSHGSGASNTGELFF	TGTGCCAGCAGTCATGGGTCAGGGGCTTCGAACACCGGGGAGCTGTTTTTT	-	-	TRBV14	TRBJ2-2
CASRRMEGAYEQYF	TGCGCCAGCAGACGGATGGAGGGGGCCTACGAGCAGTACTTC	-	-	TRBV5-1	TRBJ2-7
CATHGGTSGNTIYF	TGTGCCACCCACGGCGGAACCTCTGGAAACACCATATATTTT	-	-	TRBV18	TRBJ1-3
CAWSVGTGRDEQYF	TGTGCCTGGAGTGTTGGGACAGGGAGGGACGAGCAGTACTTC	TRBD1	-	TRBV30	TRBJ2-7
CASSHSSSGETYEQYF	TGCGCCAGCAGCCACTCTTCTAGCGGGGAGACCTACGAGCAGTACTTC	TRBD2	-	TRBV4-3	TRBJ2-7
CASSEQFNFSNQPQHF	TGTGCCAGCAGTGAACAGTTTAATTTTAGCAATCAGCCCCAGCATTTT	-	once	TRBV6-1	TRBJ1-5
CASSRRGRGLGTEAFF	TGTGCCAGTAGTCGCCGTGGCAGGGGGCTCGGCACTGAAGCTTTCTTT	TRBD1	-	TRBV19	TRBJ1-1
CSVLPVGGEAFF	TGCAGCGTTCTTCCCGTCGGCGGTGAGGCTTTCTTT	-	-	TRBV29-1	TRBJ1-1
CASRDWDRDTDTQYF	TGTGCCAGCAGAGACTGGGACAGGGACACAGATACGCAGTATTTT	TRBD1	once	TRBV6-5	TRBJ2-3
CASTPGQSSYEQYF	TGTGCCAGCACCCCGGGACAGAGCTCCTACGAGCAGTACTTC	TRBD1	once	TRBV7-2	TRBJ2-7
CASSLSRDQPQHF	TGTGCCAGCAGCTTAAGTCGGGATCAGCCCCAGCATTTT	-	-	TRBV7-3	TRBJ1-5
CATSSSGQGRGGSGSPLHF	TGTGCCACCAGCAGTTCAGGACAGGGGCGAGGGGGTTCGGGCTCACCCCTCCACTTT	TRBD1	-	TRBV15	TRBJ1-6
CASSSEGLYEQYF	TGCGCCAGCAGCTCGGAGGGCCTATACGAGCAGTACTTC	-	-	TRBV5-1	TRBJ2-7
CASSAETRFRNNEQFF	TGTGCCAGCAGCGCCGAGACACGTTTTAGAAACAATGAGCAGTTCTTC	-	once	TRBV11-2	TRBJ2-1
CASSQAEGEADTQYF	TGCGCCAGCAGCCAAGCGGAAGGCGAGGCCGATACGCAGTATTTT	-	-	TRBV4-3	TRBJ2-3